Below are 18 T cell receptor beta chains sequenced from a single sample in a study of OX40 agonist ivuxolimab in advanced cancers. Clones were read by immunoSEQ multiplex PCR, and TCRdb kept only the in-frame ones, dropping some. The sample has 70,000 or so clones, 80% to 85% seen once. The sample here was CD4+ or CD8+ T cells sorted from blood, taken in a trial of the OX40 agonist ivuxolimab. Receptors originate from an adult with an advanced solid tumor such as melanoma, head and neck, liver or kidney cancer.

The chain couples TRBV7-3 to TRBJ2-3; 7 bases agree with TRBD1. The germline V gene has CDR1 SGHTA and CDR2 FQGTGA. The junction had 3 bases not matched to a gene; V was cut back by 6 bases and J by 3 bases. The CDR3 totals 13 residues. CDR3 bases: TGTGCCAGCAGTAGGGGGCCTACAGATACGCAGTATTTT. This translates into CASSRGPTDTQYF. Full variable domain (outside the CDR3, taken from reference TRBV7-3 and TRBJ2-3): GAGVSQTPSNKVTEKGKYVELRCDPISGHTALYWYRQSLGQGPEFLIYFQGTGAADDSGLPNDRFFAVRPEGSVSTLKIQRTERGDSAVYLCASSRGPTDTQYFGPGTRLTVL.

This chain connects TRBV27 to TRBJ2-3; maybe TRBD2 (5 bases). Trimming pared 6 bases from V and 3 bases from J, leaving 10 bases between. This CDR3 contains 13 residues. The germline V gene has CDR1 MNHEY and CDR2 SMNVEV (reference sequence). CDR3 protein: CASRGSGTDTQYF. CDR3 DNA sequence: TGTGCCAGCAGAGGGAGCGGTACAGATACGCAGTATTTT.

The J gene is TRBJ1-1, the V gene TRBV30, with 7 bases aligning to TRBD1. V shed 8 bases and J 2 bases; nucleotides not matched to a gene: 5. Germline V gene lookup returns CDR1 GTSNPN and CDR2 SVGIG (reference sequence). CDR3 length: 12 residues. This chain's CDR3 is CAGNRGNTEAFF. The CDR3 nucleotides are TGTGCCGGAAACAGGGGTAACACTGAAGCTTTCTTT.

V is TRBV7-9 and J is TRBJ1-4; 10 bases are shared with TRBD1. The V segment lost 3 bases and the J segment 5 bases; nucleotides outside the gene matches: 0. CDR1 is SEHNR and CDR2 is FQNEAQ in the germline V gene (reference sequence). This CDR3 spans 14 amino acids. The CDR3 loop is CASSLGQGNEKLFF. The CDR3, as DNA: TGTGCCAGCAGCTTGGGACAGGGGAATGAAAAACTGTTTTTT.

This clone appeared once. V gene TRBV30 combines with J gene TRBJ2-7; possibly TRBD1 for D (6 bases). Trimming left V 0 bases short and J 1 base short, with 13 bases between. This CDR3 contains 15 residues. Germline V gives CDR1 GTSNPN, CDR2 SVGIG (reference sequence). CDR3 DNA sequence: TGTGCCTGGAGTGTACAGGACAGACTGTCCTACGAGCAGTACTTC. It translates to CAWSVQDRLSYEQYF.

This chain joins TRBV7-9 and TRBJ2-7; the match to TRBD1 covers 9 bases. This CDR3 is built from 16 residues. Germline V CDR1 and CDR2: SEHNR, FQNEAQ (reference sequence). V shed 2 bases, J shed 2 bases, and the junction held 7 bases outside the gene matches. The chain's CDR3 is CASSLTPGQGTYEQYF. The CDR3 region has the DNA TGTGCCAGCAGCTTAACCCCGGGACAGGGTACCTACGAGCAGTACTTC.

V usage is TRBV5-5 and J usage is TRBJ1-1; the match to TRBD1 covers 11 bases. Germline trimming cut 4 bases from V and 7 bases from J; bases unmatched to any gene: 12. The CDR3 contains 16 residues. Germline CDR1 reads SGHKS; CDR2 reads YYEKEE (reference sequence). Here the CDR3 reads CASSQSGTGGSSEAFF. The CDR3 DNA reads as TGTGCCAGCAGCCAATCGGGGACAGGGGGGTCTAGTGAAGCTTTCTTT.

The CDR3 spells CASTGTGANVLTF. The CDR3 nucleotides read TGTGCCAGCACAGGGACAGGGGCCAACGTCCTGACTTTC. The rearrangement uses TRBV2 and TRBJ2-6; D possibly corresponds to TRBD1 (6 bases). Germline V gene data show CDR1 as SNHLY and CDR2 as FYNNEI. V was pared by 7 bases and J by 4 bases, with 8 bases between. There are 13 residues in the CDR3.

The V call is TRBV10-2, the J call TRBJ1-3; TRBD1 might be the D (6 bases). Trimming removed 1 base at V and 4 bases at J, with 8 bases between. This CDR3 contains 14 residues. The V gene's germline CDR1 is WSHSY and CDR2 SAAADI. CDR3 sequence (DNA): TGCGCCAGCAGTGAGTTGGGACAAGGAAACACCATATATTTT. It translates to CASSELGQGNTIYF.

The chain recombines TRBV13 with TRBJ2-7, with D maybe TRBD1 (6 bases). The CDR3 is 13 amino acids. V was pared by 3 bases and J by 5 bases, with 11 bases between. The germline CDR1 and CDR2 sequences are PRHDT and FYEKMQ (reference sequence). The CDR3 DNA sequence: TGTGCCAGCAGCTTCCTACAGGGAGACGAGCAGTACTTC. It specifies CASSFLQGDEQYF.

The chain is built from TRBV11-2 and TRBJ2-5; 9 bases match TRBD1. Germline CDR1 reads SGHAT; CDR2 reads FQNNGV. V gave up 3 bases and J gave up 6 bases; unmatched junction bases: 11. This CDR3 is 16 amino acids long. The CDR3 loop reads CASSFTRRQGGKTQYF. Written as DNA, the CDR3 is TGTGCCAGCAGCTTCACCCGAAGACAGGGGGGCAAGACCCAGTACTTC.

The V and J genes are TRBV4-1 and TRBJ2-3; 7 bases align to TRBD1. Germline loops: CDR1 MGHRA, CDR2 YSYEKL. With V trimmed by 0 bases and J by 2 bases, 8 bases remained unmatched. This CDR3 spans 17 amino acids. DNA of the CDR3: TGCGCCAGCAGCCAAGAGGCGTCGACAGGGACCACAGATACGCAGTATTTT. Protein product: CASSQEASTGTTDTQYF.

The J gene is TRBJ2-6, the V gene TRBV6-1, with no clear D. CDR1 and CDR2 from the germline V gene are MNHNS and SASEGT. This CDR3 has 13 residues. Trimming took off 2 bases at V and 3 bases at J, with 2 bases between the two ends. The DNA of the CDR3 is TGTGCCAGCAGTGAATATGGGGCCAACGTCCTGACTTTC. This translates into CASSEYGANVLTF.

The count of this clone is one. The chain is built from TRBV30 and TRBJ1-3, with TRBD1 as a possible D gene (6 bases). V was trimmed by 5 bases and J by 0 bases, leaving 11 bases between them. Germline CDR1 is GTSNPN and CDR2 is SVGIG (reference sequence). The CDR3 is 14 amino acids. Here the CDR3 reads CAWSRGGSGNTIYF. Written as DNA, the CDR3 is TGTGCCTGGTCAAGGGGGGGCTCTGGAAACACCATATATTTT.

This clone occurred a few times. The chain joins TRBV13 to TRBJ1-5; 8 positions match TRBD1. This CDR3 region has 16 residues. V lost 6 bases to trimming and J lost 1 base; unmatched junction nucleotides: 8. Germline-derived CDR1 and CDR2 are PRHDT and FYEKMQ (reference sequence). The chain's CDR3 is CASSQGARGSNQPQHF. The CDR3 nucleotides read TGTGCCAGCAGTCAGGGGGCGCGGGGAAGCAATCAGCCCCAGCATTTT.

This clone has only one observation. Germline and junction disagree at one end, which may indicate a read error. The CDR3 sequence is CASTPSGGTQETQYF. As DNA, the CDR3 is TGTGCTAGCACCCCTAGCGGGGGTACTCAAGAGACCCAGTACTTC. The gene calls are TRBV7-7 and TRBJ2-5, with 10 bases aligning to TRBD2. The V gene's germline CDR1 is SSHAT and CDR2 FNYEAQ (reference sequence). CDR3 size: 15 residues.

The rearrangement joins TRBV27 to TRBJ2-1, with D tentatively TRBD2 (6 bases). The germline V gene has CDR1 MNHEY and CDR2 SMNVEV (reference sequence). The CDR3 consists of 15 residues. The V gene lost 5 bases and the J gene lost 0 bases, with 11 bases spanning the gap. CDR3 DNA: TGTGCCAGCAGTCGTGCCGGGGGCTCCTACAATGAGCAGTTCTTC. Translation: CASSRAGGSYNEQFF.

The chain recombines TRBV20-1 with TRBJ2-1; D remains ambiguous. Trimming cost V 5 bases and J 10 bases, with 9 bases left between them. The CDR3 is 10 residues long. The V gene's germline CDR1 is DFQATT and CDR2 SNEGSKA (reference sequence). The CDR3 DNA reads as TGCAGTGCTCCGCGGCGGGAGCAGTTCTTC. It yields the protein CSAPRREQFF.